The 6 T cell receptor beta chains presented below share a single source sample, sequenced in a study of CXCR4 blockade with PD-1 therapy in pancreatic cancer (dated by TCRdb to between 2019 and 2020). The library relied on the immunoSEQ multiplex PCR assay. As stored in TCRdb, this immuneACCESS dataset retains in-frame rearrangements with V and J assigned. A fraction of the clones does not appear; measured against another copy, unresolved V genes explain less than half of the discrepancy, and the remainder lacks a known reason. The sample contains roughly 18,000 clones, 72% of them found a single time. 4.5% to 7.5% of the sample goes to the ten largest clones. Sequencing used tumor tissue. These receptor sequences come from a human donor with pancreatic ductal adenocarcinoma.

This rearrangement joins TRBV4-1 to TRBJ2-3, with D maybe TRBD2 (5 bases). CDR3 size: 15 residues. From germline, CDR1 is MGHRA and CDR2 YSYEKL. The V end lost 1 base, the J end lost 5 bases, and 13 bases lay between the germline ends. Here the CDR3 DNA reads TGCGCCAGCAGCCAAGGCAGCGGCCAAGGAGATACGCAGTATTTT. Amino acids: CASSQGSGQGDTQYF.

The CDR3 nucleotides are TGTGCCAGCAGTGTTCTTCCCTTTAATGAAAAACTGTTTTTT. It codes for CASSVLPFNEKLFF. The V gene is TRBV25-1, the J gene TRBJ1-4; D uncertain. CDR3 length: 14 amino acids. Germline V gene sequence: CDR1 MGHDK, CDR2 SYGVNS. V shed 4 bases and J shed 4 bases, with 10 bases lying between them.

J is TRBJ2-2 and V is TRBV5-1; D gene uncertain. CDR1 is SGHRS and CDR2 is YFSETQ in the germline V gene. V lost 4 bases to trimming and J lost 0 bases, with 7 bases between them. This CDR3 contains 14 residues. CDR3 sequence reads: CASSVVPNTGELFF. The CDR3 DNA reads as TGCGCCAGCAGCGTCGTACCGAACACCGGGGAGCTGTTTTTT.

The rearrangement uses TRBV18 and TRBJ2-5; D unclear. Germline CDR1 and CDR2: KGHSH and LQKENI. Trimming took off 2 bases at V and 7 bases at J, with 14 bases between the two ends. This CDR3 is built from 14 residues. CDR3 protein: CASSPKNVEGTQYF. The CDR3 region has the DNA TGTGCCAGCTCACCAAAAAACGTCGAAGGGACCCAGTACTTC.

V is TRBV28 and J is TRBJ2-3, with 7 nucleotides matching TRBD2. The CDR3 has 15 amino acids. V trimming: 3 bases; J trimming: 2 bases; junction bases outside the gene matches: 5. Germline V gene data show CDR1 as MDHEN and CDR2 as SYDVKM. DNA for the CDR3: TGTGCCAGCAGTTTTGCGGGAGAAGCCACAGATACGCAGTATTTT. Translation: CASSFAGEATDTQYF.

This chain connects TRBV25-1 to TRBJ2-5, with D perhaps matching TRBD2 (6 bases). Germline V gene data show CDR1 as MGHDK and CDR2 as SYGVNS. This CDR3 has 14 residues. V lost 6 bases and J lost 5, with 16 bases in between. The DNA for the CDR3 is TGTGCCAGCAGCCCCTCCGGGGGAAGGGAGACCCAGTACTTC. This encodes CASSPSGGRETQYF. The variable domain in full, completed from reference TRBV25-1 and TRBJ2-5, reads EADIYQTPRYLVIGTGKKITLECSQTMGHDKMYWYQQDPGMELHLIHYSYGVNSTEKGDLSSESTVSRIRTEHFPLTLESARPSHTSQYLCASSPSGGRETQYFGPGTRLLVL.